Detailed here is one T cell receptor (beta chain). The antigen it binds to is not known. No much larger clone exists at a distance of one base, and base qualities are not known. This entry is derived from a study of T cell changes during pregnancy in multiple sclerosis (dated by TCRdb to about 2019). Concerning the study at large: In women with multiple sclerosis, the researchers looked at how the T cell repertoire shifted as pregnancy progressed.

Library preparation employed the immunoSEQ multiplex PCR assay. TCRdb retrieved this table from immuneACCESS and kept in-frame rearrangements only. Not all clones are present; in checked studies, unresolved V genes account for under half, and no reason is known for the remainder. The sample includes about 70,000 clones, with approximately 94% observed a single time. The ten largest clones take up about 0.61% of the sample. V lost 5 bases and J lost 1 base, and the count of bases not matched to a germline gene is 13. The germline V gene encodes CDR1 ENHRY and CDR2 SYGVKD. The CDR3 has 17 amino acids, counting the end cysteine and phenylalanine. Solely the CDR3 DNA is kept, with 51 bases framed from the first base.

This receptor was taken from a female donor with multiple sclerosis, enrolled in a pregnancy study. Here the sequenced sample was peripheral blood, taken in the third trimester of pregnancy. The receptor chain draws on TRBV10-3 and TRBJ2-7; 8 middle bases align to TRBD2. Here the CDR3 is given as CAISFRGGESGSYEQYF. The DNA sequence follows: TGTGCCATCAGTTTCCGGGGGGGCGAGTCTGGATCCTACGAGCAGTACTTC.